The text below deals with one T cell receptor beta chain. This sample is drawn from a study of T cell responses to AZD1222 COVID-19 vaccine. CDR3 size: 14 residues. Germline lookup yields CDR1 SGHTA and CDR2 FQGNSA. The V and J ends lost 5 bases and 4 bases, in that order; junction bases with no gene match: 5. The data were produced by immunoSEQ multiplex PCR, yet TCRdb's version contains in-frame clones alone and is incomplete. Among tens of thousands of clones listed, about 90% were seen once. The source material was peripheral blood, sampled 28 days after the second AZD1222 dose. The V and J genes are TRBV7-2 and TRBJ1-1; 9 bases are shared with TRBD1. This TCR came from an adult who received the AZD1222 COVID-19 vaccine. The CDR3 DNA sequence: TGTGCCAGCAGCATACAGGGGGCACCCACTGAAGCTTTCTTT. It is translated as CASSIQGAPTEAFF.